These 22 T cell receptor beta chains came from one sample sequenced in a study of cytomegalovirus exposure and HLA in healthy donors. PCR involved 60 Vbeta and 13 Jbeta primers. Assay: immunoSEQ multiplex PCR; the TCRdb copy retains only in-frame clones and omits some. In the table there are around 68,000 clones, roughly 80% of which are singletons. The sample comprised PBMCs. The receptors were sampled from a young woman in good health and CMV-seropositive.

This chain uses TRBV19 with TRBJ2-5, with TRBD2 identical over 7 bases. CDR1 is LNHDA, CDR2 SQIVND, per germline (reference sequence). CDR3 length equals 15 residues. V lost 6 bases and J lost 2; bases outside the gene matches: 9. For the CDR3, the DNA is TGTGCCAGTAGGATTCGACTAGCCTCACAAGAGACCCAGTACTTC. Protein sequence: CASRIRLASQETQYF.

This clone was seen just once. This sequence joins TRBV7-8 and TRBJ2-1; possibly TRBD1 for D (7 bases). Trimming removed 6 bases from V and 10 bases from J, with 22 bases in between. The CDR3 is 15 amino acids. Germline loops: CDR1 SGHVS, CDR2 FQNEAQ. The CDR3 region has the DNA TGTGCCAGCAGTTCTCCCGGGACTTTACAGGGGGAGCAGTTCTTC. Translation: CASSSPGTLQGEQFF.

V is TRBV10-2 and J is TRBJ2-1; 7 bases agree with TRBD2. V lost 5 bases, J lost 3 bases, and 4 bases stayed unmatched. This CDR3 comprises 14 residues. Germline-derived CDR1 and CDR2 are WSHSY and SAAADI. In nucleotides, the CDR3 is TGCGCCAGCAGTCGGACTAGTGACTACAATGAGCAGTTCTTC. As protein: CASSRTSDYNEQFF.

The rearrangement joins TRBV6-1 to TRBJ1-5, with D unresolved. V shed 4 bases and J shed 1 base, with 14 bases lying between them. The CDR3 is 16 amino acids. Germline CDR1 MNHNS, CDR2 SASEGT. CDR3 region: CASSGQERVSNQPQHF. CDR3 coding DNA: TGTGCCAGCAGTGGACAAGAGAGAGTAAGCAATCAGCCCCAGCATTTT.

This clone was recorded a few times. The J gene is TRBJ2-7, the V gene TRBV4-3, with 7 bases lining up with TRBD2. Germline V gene data show CDR1 as LGHNA and CDR2 as YSLEER. CDR3 length equals 15 residues. V dropped 0 bases and J dropped 0; count of bases not matched to a gene: 2. The CDR3 nucleotides read TGCGCCAGCAGCCAAGAGGGGGGGACCTCCTACGAGCAGTACTTC. Its protein is CASSQEGGTSYEQYF.

The chain recombines TRBV5-4 with TRBJ2-3, with D possibly matching TRBD2 (5 bases). The germline V gene encodes CDR1 SGHNT and CDR2 YYREEE (reference sequence). Trimming took off 0 bases at V and 8 bases at J, with 19 bases between the two ends. This CDR3 spans 16 amino acids. CDR3 residues: CASSLATSRSLPTQYF. The CDR3 region has the DNA TGTGCCAGCAGCTTGGCCACTAGTCGGTCCCTTCCTACGCAGTATTTT.

The chain is built from TRBV5-1 and TRBJ1-2, with D possibly TRBD1 on 6 matching bases. V was cut by 0 bases and J by 12 bases, with 18 bases left in between. Looked up from germline, CDR1 is SGHRS and CDR2 is YFSETQ. This CDR3 region has 14 residues. The CDR3 loop is CASSLDPGGRGHTF. The CDR3 nucleotides are TGCGCCAGCAGCTTGGATCCGGGTGGGCGGGGGCACACCTTC.

The chain recombines TRBV4-1 with TRBJ1-2; 10 bases are shared with TRBD1. Germline trimming cut 3 bases from V and 8 bases from J; bases unmatched to any gene: 18. The CDR3 has 18 residues. Germline V lookup: CDR1 MGHRA, CDR2 YSYEKL. The CDR3 nucleotides are TGCGCCAGCAGCCACGTTACTGGGGACAGGGGACCTGCGGCGGGCTACACCTTC. Translation: CASSHVTGDRGPAAGYTF.

This sequence joins TRBV5-1 and TRBJ2-2, with 14 bases lining up with TRBD2. CDR3 length: 16 residues. V lost 2 bases to trimming and J lost 4 bases; unmatched junction nucleotides: 1. The germline V gene encodes CDR1 SGHRS and CDR2 YFSETQ. CDR3 loop: CASSFGLAGGTGELFF. The CDR3 nucleotides read TGCGCCAGCAGCTTCGGACTAGCGGGAGGCACCGGGGAGCTGTTTTTT.

The sample holds a few counts of this clone. The chain's CDR3 is CASSEPGRGSGNTIYF. CDR3 DNA: TGTGCCAGCAGTGAACCAGGGAGGGGCTCTGGAAACACCATATATTTT. The chain joins TRBV6-1 to TRBJ1-3; TRBD1 is a possible D gene (5 bases). The CDR3 loop spans 16 amino acids. V dropped 2 bases and J dropped 0 bases, with 11 bases sitting between them. Germline-derived CDR1 and CDR2 are MNHNS and SASEGT.

The chain links TRBV7-8 to TRBJ2-7; 10 nucleotides match TRBD1. Germline trimming cut 1 base from V and 2 bases from J; bases unmatched to any gene: 2. Germline V gene data show CDR1 as SGHVS and CDR2 as FQNEAQ. The CDR3 length is 15 residues. The DNA for the CDR3 is TGTGCCAGCAGCTTAGAGGGGACAGGGGCCTACGAGCAGTACTTC. Encoded protein: CASSLEGTGAYEQYF.

The chain couples TRBV7-9 to TRBJ2-5; 9 bases map to TRBD1. Looked up from germline, CDR1 is SEHNR and CDR2 is FQNEAQ (reference sequence). This CDR3 comprises 15 residues. J was trimmed by 2 bases and V by 0 bases; bases with no gene match: 1. The CDR3 sequence is CASSLAGQGQETQYF. CDR3 DNA: TGTGCCAGCAGCTTAGCCGGACAGGGGCAAGAGACCCAGTACTTC.

This clone was found a few times. This chain connects TRBV6-5 to TRBJ2-7; TRBD2 matches 14 bases. There are 15 residues in the CDR3. The junction had 8 bases not matched to a gene; V was cut back by 6 bases and J by 7 bases. Germline V gene data show CDR1 as MNHEY and CDR2 as SVGAGI. The chain's CDR3 is CASSRLAGGVFEQYF. The CDR3 DNA follows: TGTGCCAGCAGCCGACTAGCGGGAGGGGTCTTTGAGCAGTACTTC.

The chain combines TRBV28 with TRBJ2-7, with a weak D call TRBD2 (6 bases). The CDR3 totals 15 residues. Trimming cost V 3 bases and J 3 bases, with 15 bases left between them. Germline CDR1 and CDR2: MDHEN and SYDVKM. The CDR3 protein is CASSFPFGGSYEQYF. The CDR3, as DNA: TGTGCCAGCAGTTTTCCCTTCGGGGGAAGCTACGAGCAGTACTTC.

V and J are TRBV7-2 and TRBJ2-7, with unresolved D. V lost 0 bases and J 3 bases, leaving 6 bases between the germline ends. This CDR3 is built from 13 residues. CDR1 is SGHTA, CDR2 FQGNSA, per germline. The CDR3 sequence: CASSLAPGYEQYF. DNA of the CDR3: TGTGCCAGCAGCTTAGCGCCCGGCTACGAGCAGTACTTC.

Many counts were recorded for this clone. This rearrangement joins TRBV6-1 to TRBJ1-1, with 11 nucleotides matching TRBD1. The CDR3 contains 12 residues. Germline CDR1 reads MNHNS; CDR2 reads SASEGT. V lost 8 bases to trimming and J lost 4 bases; unmatched junction nucleotides: 0. The DNA for the CDR3 is TGTGCCAGCGGGACAGGGGGCACTGAAGCTTTCTTT. This translates into CASGTGGTEAFF.

This chain uses TRBV15 with TRBJ1-2; D unclear. This CDR3 contains 13 residues. V shed 8 bases and J shed 0 bases, with 10 bases lying between them. Germline CDR1 LNHNV, CDR2 YYDKDF (reference sequence). For the CDR3, the DNA is TGTGCCACCGCGGAAGGTGCTAACTATGGCTACACCTTC. This gives the protein CATAEGANYGYTF.

This chain links TRBV28 with TRBJ1-5; tentative D call: TRBD1 (6 bases). The CDR3 has 14 amino acids. V gave up 4 bases and J gave up 0 bases, with 7 bases separating them. Germline loops: CDR1 MDHEN, CDR2 SYDVKM. The DNA of the CDR3 is TGTGCCAGCAGTTACAGGGATAGCAATCAGCCCCAGCATTTT. Translated, it gives CASSYRDSNQPQHF.

The V gene is TRBV5-1, the J gene TRBJ1-2, with unresolved D. The germline gives CDR1 SGHRS, CDR2 YFSETQ. V lost 0 bases, J lost 3 bases, and 9 bases lay in between. This CDR3 contains 14 residues. In DNA, the CDR3 is TGCGCCAGCAGCTTGGAACCCAGTGACTATGGCTACACCTTC. This encodes CASSLEPSDYGYTF.

The chain is built from TRBV19 and TRBJ2-3; TRBD2 is a possible D gene (6 bases). From germline, CDR1 is LNHDA and CDR2 SQIVND (reference sequence). The V end lost 5 bases, the J end lost 3 bases, and 21 bases lay between the germline ends. This CDR3 comprises 17 residues. CDR3 residues: CASSSTGIGGGTDTQYF. The CDR3, as DNA: TGTGCCAGTAGTTCTACGGGCATTGGGGGAGGAACAGATACGCAGTATTTT.

The chain recombines TRBV18 with TRBJ2-3; D unresolved. V gave up 6 bases and J gave up 0 bases, with 10 bases separating them. Germline V lookup: CDR1 KGHSH, CDR2 LQKENI. The CDR3 extends over 14 amino acids. The CDR3 DNA is TGTGCCAGCTCCGTGGGCAGGAGCACAGATACGCAGTATTTT. Translating it yields CASSVGRSTDTQYF.

This chain links TRBV2 with TRBJ2-2; 11 bases match TRBD1. The CDR3 runs 13 residues. V was clipped by 6 bases and J by 8 bases; unmatched bases: 2. Germline V gene sequence: CDR1 SNHLY, CDR2 FYNNEI. DNA of the CDR3: TGTGCCAGCAGGGGACAGGGGGGAGGGGAGCTGTTTTTT. Translating gives CASRGQGGGELFF.